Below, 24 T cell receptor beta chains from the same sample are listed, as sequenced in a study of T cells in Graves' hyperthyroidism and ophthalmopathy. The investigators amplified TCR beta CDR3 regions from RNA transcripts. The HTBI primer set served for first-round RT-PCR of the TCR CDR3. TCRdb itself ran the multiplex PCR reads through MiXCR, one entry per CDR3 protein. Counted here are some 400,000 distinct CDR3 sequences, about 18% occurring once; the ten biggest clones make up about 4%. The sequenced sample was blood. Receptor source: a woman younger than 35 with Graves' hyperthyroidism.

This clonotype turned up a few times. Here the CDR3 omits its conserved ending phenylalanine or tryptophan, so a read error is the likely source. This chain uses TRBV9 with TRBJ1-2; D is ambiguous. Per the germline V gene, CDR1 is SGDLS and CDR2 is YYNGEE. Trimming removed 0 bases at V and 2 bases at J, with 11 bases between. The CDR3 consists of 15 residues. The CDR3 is CASSVGRGSNYGYTY. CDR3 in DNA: TGTGCCAGCAGCGTAGGTCGAGGGTCAAACTATGGCTACACCTAC.

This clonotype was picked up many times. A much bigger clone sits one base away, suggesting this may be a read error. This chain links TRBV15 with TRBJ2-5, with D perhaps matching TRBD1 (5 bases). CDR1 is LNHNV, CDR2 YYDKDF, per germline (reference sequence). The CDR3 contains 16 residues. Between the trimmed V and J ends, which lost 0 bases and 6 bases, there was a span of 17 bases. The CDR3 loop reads CATSRDQGEPWQTQYF. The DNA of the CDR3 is TGTGCCACCAGCAGAGATCAGGGCGAGCCTTGGCAGACCCAGTACTTC.

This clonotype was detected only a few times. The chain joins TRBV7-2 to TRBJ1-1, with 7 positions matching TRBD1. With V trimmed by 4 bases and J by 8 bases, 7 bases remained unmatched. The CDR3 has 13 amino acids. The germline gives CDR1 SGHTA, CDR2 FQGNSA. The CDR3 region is CASSSPPGGEAFF. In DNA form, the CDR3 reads TGTGCCAGCAGCTCCCCGCCAGGGGGGGAAGCTTTCTTT.

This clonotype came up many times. CDR3: CASSRSRTGVNQPQHF. Written as DNA, the CDR3 is TGCGCCAGCAGCCGGAGCCGAACAGGGGTGAATCAGCCCCAGCATTTT. This sequence joins TRBV4-1 and TRBJ1-5; TRBD1 agrees at 7 bases. The J segment lost 4 bases and the V segment lost 4 bases, leaving 10 bases of the junction unmatched. This CDR3 has 16 residues. Germline V gives CDR1 MGHRA, CDR2 YSYEKL.

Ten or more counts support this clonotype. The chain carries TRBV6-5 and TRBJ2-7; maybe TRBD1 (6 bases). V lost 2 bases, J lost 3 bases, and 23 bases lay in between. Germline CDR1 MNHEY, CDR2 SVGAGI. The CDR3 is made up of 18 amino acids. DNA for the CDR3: TGTGCCAGCAGTTACATACAGTCGGCCAGGGGATACGGCTACGAGCAGTACTTC. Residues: CASSYIQSARGYGYEQYF.

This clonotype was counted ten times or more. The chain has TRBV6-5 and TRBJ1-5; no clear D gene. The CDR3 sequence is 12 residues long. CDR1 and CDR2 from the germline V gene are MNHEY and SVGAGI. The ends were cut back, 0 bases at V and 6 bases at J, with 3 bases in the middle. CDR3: CASSYSRQPQHF. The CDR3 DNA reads TGTGCCAGCAGTTACTCACGTCAGCCCCAGCATTTT.

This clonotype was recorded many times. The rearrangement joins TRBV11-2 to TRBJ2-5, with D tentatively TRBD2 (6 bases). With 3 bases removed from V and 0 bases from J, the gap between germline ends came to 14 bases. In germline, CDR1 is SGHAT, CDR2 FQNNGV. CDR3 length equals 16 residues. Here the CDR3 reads CASSFGRTTYQETQYF. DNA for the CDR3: TGTGCCAGCAGCTTTGGTAGGACTACCTACCAAGAGACCCAGTACTTC. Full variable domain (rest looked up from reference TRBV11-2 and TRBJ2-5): EAGVAQSPRYKIIEKRQSVAFWCNPISGHATLYWYQQILGQGPKLLIQFQNNGVVDDSQLPKDRFSAERLKGVDSTLKIQPAKLEDSAVYLCASSFGRTTYQETQYFGPGTRLLVL.

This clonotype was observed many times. The CDR3 nucleotides are TGTGCCAGCAGCCTCCTTATGGGCTACACCTTC. As protein: CASSLLMGYTF. The rearrangement links TRBV28 to TRBJ1-2; D call uncertain. The V and J ends lost 6 bases and 8 bases respectively, with 10 bases between them. From germline, CDR1 is MDHEN and CDR2 SYDVKM. CDR3 length: 11 residues.

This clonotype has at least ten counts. CDR3 residues: CASSRPADGYTF. In DNA, the CDR3 is TGTGCCAGCAGCCGTCCTGCGGACGGCTACACCTTC. This sequence joins TRBV12-3 or TRBV12-4 and TRBJ1-2; D unresolved. This CDR3 contains 12 residues. The V end was cut by 6 bases, the J end by 8 bases, with 13 bases between.

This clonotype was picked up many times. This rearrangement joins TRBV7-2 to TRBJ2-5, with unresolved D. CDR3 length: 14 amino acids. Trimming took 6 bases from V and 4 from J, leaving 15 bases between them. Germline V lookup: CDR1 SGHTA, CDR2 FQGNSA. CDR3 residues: CASSHLDVRETQYF. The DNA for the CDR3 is TGTGCCAGCAGTCACTTGGACGTGCGAGAGACCCAGTACTTC.

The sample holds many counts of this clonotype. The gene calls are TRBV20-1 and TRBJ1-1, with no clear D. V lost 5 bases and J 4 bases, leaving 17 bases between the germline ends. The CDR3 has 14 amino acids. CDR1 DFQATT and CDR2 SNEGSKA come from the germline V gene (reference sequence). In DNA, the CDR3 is TGCAGTGCTCTACTGAACTCCCCGGGCACTGAAGCTTTCTTT. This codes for CSALLNSPGTEAFF.

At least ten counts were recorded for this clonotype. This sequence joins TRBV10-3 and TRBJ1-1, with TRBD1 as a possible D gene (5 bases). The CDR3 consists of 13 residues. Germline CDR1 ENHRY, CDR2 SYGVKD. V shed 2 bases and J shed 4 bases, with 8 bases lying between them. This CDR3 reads CAISELGTTEAFF. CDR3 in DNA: TGTGCCATCAGTGAGCTGGGGACCACTGAAGCTTTCTTT.

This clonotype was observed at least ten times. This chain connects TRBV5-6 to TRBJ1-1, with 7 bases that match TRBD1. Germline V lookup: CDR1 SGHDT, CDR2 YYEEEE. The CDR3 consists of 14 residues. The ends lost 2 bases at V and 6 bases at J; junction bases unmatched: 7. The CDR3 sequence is CASSLGTAHPEAFF. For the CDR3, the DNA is TGTGCCAGCAGCTTAGGGACAGCGCACCCTGAAGCTTTCTTT.

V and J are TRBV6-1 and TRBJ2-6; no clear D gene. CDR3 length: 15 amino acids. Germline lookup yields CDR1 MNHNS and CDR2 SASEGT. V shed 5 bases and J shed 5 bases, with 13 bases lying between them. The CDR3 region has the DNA TGTGCCAGCAGTCCTGACCGCTCCTGGGCCAACGTCCTGACTTTC. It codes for CASSPDRSWANVLTF.

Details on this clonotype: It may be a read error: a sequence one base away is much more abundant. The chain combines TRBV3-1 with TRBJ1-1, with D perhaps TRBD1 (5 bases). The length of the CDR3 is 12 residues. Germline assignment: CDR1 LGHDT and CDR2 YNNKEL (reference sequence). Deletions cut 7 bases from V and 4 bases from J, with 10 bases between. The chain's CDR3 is CASTHGGTEAFF. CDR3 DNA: TGTGCCAGCACCCACGGGGGCACTGAAGCTTTCTTT.

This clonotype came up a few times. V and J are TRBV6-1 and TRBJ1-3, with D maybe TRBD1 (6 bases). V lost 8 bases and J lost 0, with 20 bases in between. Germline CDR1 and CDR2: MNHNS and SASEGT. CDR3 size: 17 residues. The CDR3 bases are TGTGCCAGCCGCGGATCCGGGACACTCGGCTCTGGAAACACCATATATTTT. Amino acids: CASRGSGTLGSGNTIYF.

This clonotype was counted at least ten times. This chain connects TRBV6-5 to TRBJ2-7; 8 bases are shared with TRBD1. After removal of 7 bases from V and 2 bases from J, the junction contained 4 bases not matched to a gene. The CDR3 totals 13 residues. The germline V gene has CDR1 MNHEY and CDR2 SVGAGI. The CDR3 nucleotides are TGTGCCAGCACCCGACAGGGGACCTACGAGCAGTACTTC. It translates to CASTRQGTYEQYF.

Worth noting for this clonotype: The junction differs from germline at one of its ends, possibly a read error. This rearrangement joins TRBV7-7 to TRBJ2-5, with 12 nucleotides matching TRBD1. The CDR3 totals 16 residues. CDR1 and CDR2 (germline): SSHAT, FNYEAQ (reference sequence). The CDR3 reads CASSPGTGGWGETQYF. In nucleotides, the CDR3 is TGTGCTAGCAGCCCTGGGACAGGGGGCTGGGGCGAGACCCAGTACTTC.

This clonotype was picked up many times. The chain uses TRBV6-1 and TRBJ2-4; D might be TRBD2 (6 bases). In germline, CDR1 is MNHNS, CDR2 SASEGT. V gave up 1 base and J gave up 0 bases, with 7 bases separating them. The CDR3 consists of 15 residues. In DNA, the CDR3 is TGTGCCAGCAGTGAAGGCGGGATAGCCAAAAACATTCAGTACTTC. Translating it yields CASSEGGIAKNIQYF.

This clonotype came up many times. CDR3 region: CASSLSGTGSNYGYTF. The CDR3 bases are TGTGCCAGCAGTTTATCCGGGACAGGGTCTAACTATGGCTACACCTTC. The rearrangement links TRBV28 to TRBJ1-2; 9 bases are a match to TRBD1. Germline trimming cut 1 base from V and 0 bases from J; bases unmatched to any gene: 3. The CDR3 is made up of 16 amino acids. Per germline, CDR1 MDHEN and CDR2 SYDVKM.

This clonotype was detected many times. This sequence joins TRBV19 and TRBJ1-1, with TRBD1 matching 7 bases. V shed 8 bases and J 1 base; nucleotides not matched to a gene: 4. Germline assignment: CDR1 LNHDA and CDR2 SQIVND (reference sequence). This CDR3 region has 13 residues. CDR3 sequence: CASGDSWNTEAFF. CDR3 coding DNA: TGTGCCAGTGGGGACAGTTGGAACACTGAAGCTTTCTTT.

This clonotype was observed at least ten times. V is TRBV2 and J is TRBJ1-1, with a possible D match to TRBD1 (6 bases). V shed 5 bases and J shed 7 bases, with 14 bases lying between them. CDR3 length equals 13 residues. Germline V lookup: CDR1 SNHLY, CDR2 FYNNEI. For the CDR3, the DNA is TGTGCCAGCAGTAGGACAGAATGGGGTGAAGCTTTCTTT. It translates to CASSRTEWGEAFF.

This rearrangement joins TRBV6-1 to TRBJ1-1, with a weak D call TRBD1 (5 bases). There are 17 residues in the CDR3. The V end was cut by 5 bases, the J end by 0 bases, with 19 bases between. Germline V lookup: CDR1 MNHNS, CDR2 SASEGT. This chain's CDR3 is CASSLRWGELMNTEAFF. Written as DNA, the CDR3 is TGTGCCAGCAGTCTAAGGTGGGGGGAGCTAATGAACACTGAAGCTTTCTTT.

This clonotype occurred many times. The CDR3 DNA sequence: TGTGCCAGCAGCCGAGGGAAGAACACCGGGGAGCTGTTTTTT. This translates into CASSRGKNTGELFF. The rearrangement links TRBV7-2 to TRBJ2-2; tentative D call: TRBD2 (5 bases). Per germline, CDR1 SGHTA and CDR2 FQGNSA. Trimming cost V 5 bases and J 1 base, with 8 bases left between them. This CDR3 is 14 amino acids long.